The 27 T cell receptor beta chains below all came from one sample that was sequenced in a study of T cell clonotyping in hematopoietic cell transplantation. The method was immunoSEQ multiplex PCR; TCRdb's version includes in-frame clones alone and lacks a portion of them. The sample has roughly 80,000 clones; 96% are singletons. Time point indicated: recipient sample about 28 days before transplant, after cytoreduction. The material was peripheral blood mononuclear cells, obtained before stem cell transplant. These receptors all stem from a woman aged 50 to 65 with acute myeloid leukemia. Some clones in this sample may be carry-over from other donors' samples.

This chain connects TRBV28 to TRBJ1-1; no firm D call. Germline CDR1 MDHEN, CDR2 SYDVKM. The germline V and J ends were trimmed by 6 bases and 7 bases, with 21 bases remaining between them. The CDR3 is 15 residues long. In DNA form, the CDR3 reads TGTGCCAGCAGCCCTCGCGTGGGTAGGGCCCATGAAGCTTTCTTT. Its protein product is CASSPRVGRAHEAFF.

CDR3 in amino acids: CASSYSGTGGIEAFF. Written as DNA, the CDR3 is TGTGCCAGCAGTTACTCAGGGACAGGGGGAATTGAAGCTTTCTTT. This chain joins TRBV6-5 and TRBJ1-1; 11 bases match TRBD1. Per germline, CDR1 MNHEY and CDR2 SVGAGI. CDR3 length: 15 amino acids. Trimming at V came to 0 bases and at J to 7 bases, leaving 4 bases not matched to a gene.

The gene calls are TRBV5-1 and TRBJ1-5, with 7 bases aligning to TRBD1. In germline, CDR1 is SGHRS, CDR2 YFSETQ. V was pared by 0 bases and J by 4 bases, with 4 bases of the junction left unmatched. This CDR3 has 15 residues. The CDR3: CASSLGAGGNQPQHF. CDR3 nucleotide sequence: TGCGCCAGCAGCTTGGGGGCAGGGGGGAATCAGCCCCAGCATTTT.

In this sample, this clone turned up a few times. The chain couples TRBV19 to TRBJ2-2; 8 bases are a match to TRBD2. The CDR3 totals 16 residues. Per the germline V gene, CDR1 is LNHDA and CDR2 is SQIVND (reference sequence). Losses at the gene ends were 2 bases for V and 5 bases for J; bases not matched to a gene: 7. The CDR3 loop reads CASSIKAGVYTGELFF. In DNA, the CDR3 is TGTGCCAGTAGTATAAAAGCGGGAGTTTATACCGGGGAGCTGTTTTTT. Looking up the rest from reference TRBV19 and TRBJ2-2 gives the full variable domain: DGGITQSPKYLFRKEGQNVTLSCEQNLNHDAMYWYRQDPGQGLRLIYYSQIVNDFQKGDIAEGYSVSREKKESFPLTVTSAQKNPTAFYLCASSIKAGVYTGELFFGEGSRLTVL.

The rearrangement links TRBV7-9 to TRBJ2-7, with D possibly being TRBD1 (6 bases). The CDR3 is 13 residues long. V lost 5 bases to trimming and J lost 5 bases, with 13 bases between them. Germline V CDR1 and CDR2: SEHNR, FQNEAQ (reference sequence). The CDR3 sequence: CASSEQGAHEQYF. The DNA for the CDR3 is TGTGCCAGCAGCGAACAGGGTGCCCACGAGCAGTACTTC.

The chain is built from TRBV30 and TRBJ2-2; D unresolved. Germline values: CDR1 GTSNPN, CDR2 SVGIG (reference sequence). The germline V and J ends were trimmed by 5 bases and 0 bases, with 10 bases remaining between them. The CDR3 has 14 residues. Here the CDR3 reads CAWGLVPNTGELFF. CDR3 nucleotides: TGTGCCTGGGGGTTGGTACCGAACACCGGGGAGCTGTTTTTT. Supplemented by reference TRBV30 and TRBJ2-2, the full variable domain reads SQTIHQWPATLVQPVGSPLSLECTVEGTSNPNLYWYRQAAGRGLQLLFYSVGIGQISSEVPQNLSASRPQDRQFILSSKKLLLSDSGFYLCAWGLVPNTGELFFGEGSRLTVL.

The chain joins TRBV4-1 to TRBJ1-4, with D possibly being TRBD1 (5 bases). Germline CDR1 and CDR2: MGHRA and YSYEKL. The CDR3 runs 17 residues. The V and J ends lost 5 bases and 0 bases respectively, with 16 bases between them. The CDR3, as DNA: TGCGCCAGCAGCGCGGTCGGCCAGGGCACAACTAATGAAAAACTGTTTTTT. Its protein product is CASSAVGQGTTNEKLFF.

The chain joins TRBV28 to TRBJ2-2; D uncertain. The CDR3 sequence is 14 residues long. In germline, CDR1 is MDHEN, CDR2 SYDVKM. Deletions cut 1 base from V and 7 bases from J, with 10 bases between. This CDR3 is CASSLFRSGGELFF. The CDR3 DNA reads TGTGCCAGCAGTTTATTTCGATCGGGCGGGGAGCTGTTTTTT.

This rearrangement joins TRBV10-1 to TRBJ2-3; D not resolved. The V end lost 2 bases, the J end lost 6 bases, and 6 bases lay between the germline ends. Germline V gene sequence: CDR1 WNHNN, CDR2 SYGVQD (reference sequence). The CDR3 totals 12 residues. The chain's CDR3 is CASSEKFDTQYF. DNA of the CDR3: TGCGCCAGCAGTGAGAAGTTCGATACGCAGTATTTT.

This chain uses TRBV29-1 with TRBJ2-3, with D perhaps matching TRBD1 (5 bases). The CDR3 contains 12 residues. The germline gives CDR1 SQVTM, CDR2 ANQGSEA. Deletions cut 4 bases from V and 5 bases from J, with 10 bases between. DNA of the CDR3: TGCAGCGTTGTGGGCCAGGGAGATACGCAGTATTTT. Translation: CSVVGQGDTQYF.

The rearrangement joins TRBV19 to TRBJ2-5, with 9 positions matching TRBD1. The trim removed 7 bases at V and 1 base at J, leaving 10 bases unmatched. CDR1 LNHDA and CDR2 SQIVND come from the germline V gene (reference sequence). The CDR3 is made up of 16 amino acids. The CDR3 spells CASKKRDRAPQETQYF. The DNA for the CDR3 is TGTGCCAGTAAGAAAAGGGACAGGGCTCCCCAAGAGACCCAGTACTTC.

CDR3: CSVEGGQGYEQYF. The CDR3 DNA reads TGCAGCGTTGAAGGGGGACAGGGCTACGAGCAGTACTTC. The chain carries TRBV29-1 and TRBJ2-7; 9 bases fit TRBD1. CDR3 size: 13 residues. Per germline, CDR1 SQVTM and CDR2 ANQGSEA. The junction had 1 base not matched to a gene; V was cut back by 1 base and J by 3 bases.

The J gene is TRBJ2-3, the V gene TRBV9; 9 positions agree with TRBD2. This CDR3 comprises 16 residues. V trimming: 2 bases; J trimming: 1 base; junction bases outside the gene matches: 5. In germline, CDR1 is SGDLS, CDR2 YYNGEE. The CDR3 loop reads CASSVAGGPGTDTQYF. In DNA, the CDR3 is TGTGCCAGCAGCGTGGCGGGGGGGCCGGGCACAGATACGCAGTATTTT. The whole variable domain, filled in from reference TRBV9 and TRBJ2-3, reads DSGVTQTPKHLITATGQRVTLRCSPRSGDLSVYWYQQSLDQGLQFLIQYYNGEERAKGNILERFSAQQFPDLHSELNLSSLELGDSALYFCASSVAGGPGTDTQYFGPGTRLTVL.

This clone appeared a few times. This rearrangement joins TRBV5-1 to TRBJ2-3; the match to TRBD2 covers 11 bases. Germline CDR1 SGHRS, CDR2 YFSETQ. J gave up 1 base and V 6 bases, and 7 bases lay outside the gene matches. This CDR3 contains 16 residues. The CDR3 protein is CASTQTLAGGTDTQYF. The CDR3 DNA sequence: TGCGCCAGCACCCAGACACTAGCGGGAGGCACAGATACGCAGTATTTT.

This clone was seen once. The chain uses TRBV7-9 and TRBJ2-5; TRBD2 aligns across 16 bases. Trimming at V came to 5 bases and at J to 4 bases, leaving 7 bases not matched to a gene. This CDR3 is 17 amino acids long. Germline loops: CDR1 SEHNR, CDR2 FQNEAQ (reference sequence). The CDR3 nucleotides read TGTGCCAGCAGCCTTGGGACTAGCGGGGGGGCCGGAGAGACCCAGTACTTC. It yields the protein CASSLGTSGGAGETQYF.

V gene TRBV28 combines with J gene TRBJ1-5; D perhaps matches TRBD1 (5 bases). The CDR3 loop spans 15 amino acids. The germline CDR1 and CDR2 sequences are MDHEN and SYDVKM. Between the trimmed V and J ends, which lost 4 bases and 2 bases, there was a span of 12 bases. The CDR3 nucleotides are TGTGCCAGCAGTTCGAGGGGTCGAGGCAATCAGCCCCAGCATTTT. This codes for CASSSRGRGNQPQHF.

The chain links TRBV30 to TRBJ2-1; D is possibly TRBD2 (6 bases). With 2 bases removed from V and 3 bases from J, the gap between germline ends came to 11 bases. Looked up from germline, CDR1 is GTSNPN and CDR2 is SVGIG (reference sequence). CDR3 length: 14 residues. The chain's CDR3 is CAWSKGGNYNEQFF. The CDR3 nucleotides are TGTGCCTGGAGTAAGGGCGGGAACTACAATGAGCAGTTCTTC.

CDR3 in amino acids: CASSLSSGMNTEAFF. CDR3 bases: TGTGCCAGCAGTTTATCTTCTGGGATGAACACTGAAGCTTTCTTT. The chain carries TRBV27 and TRBJ1-1; the D is unclear. Trimming removed 0 bases from V and 0 bases from J, with 8 bases in between. The CDR3 consists of 15 residues. Germline lookup yields CDR1 MNHEY and CDR2 SMNVEV (reference sequence).

The V call is TRBV6-5, the J call TRBJ1-5; D unclear. The germline V gene has CDR1 MNHEY and CDR2 SVGAGI. The CDR3 totals 13 residues. V shed 2 bases and J shed 4 bases, with 6 bases lying between them. This CDR3 is CASSYDWNQPQHF. CDR3 nucleotides: TGTGCCAGCAGTTACGATTGGAATCAGCCCCAGCATTTT.

The chain is built from TRBV6-6 and TRBJ1-3, with D possibly matching TRBD1 (6 bases). The ends were cut back, 0 bases at V and 7 bases at J, with 10 bases in the middle. The length of the CDR3 is 14 residues. The V gene's germline CDR1 is MNHNY and CDR2 SVGAGI (reference sequence). CDR3 loop: CASSYSDSGNTIYF. CDR3 sequence (DNA): TGTGCCAGCAGTTACTCGGACAGCGGCAACACCATATATTTT.

The rearrangement joins TRBV7-9 to TRBJ2-2, with D perhaps TRBD2 (6 bases). Germline CDR1 and CDR2: SEHNR and FQNEAQ (reference sequence). This CDR3 has 14 residues. V shed 5 bases and J shed 5 bases, with 12 bases lying between them. CDR3 DNA sequence: TGTGCCAGCAGCGGGCACGGGGGAACCGGGGAGCTGTTTTTT. Translated: CASSGHGGTGELFF.

V gene TRBV6-5 combines with J gene TRBJ1-5, with D unresolved. The CDR3 has 15 residues. Germline V gene lookup returns CDR1 MNHEY and CDR2 SVGAGI. Trimming removed 5 bases from V and 0 bases from J, with 11 bases in between. The CDR3 loop reads CASSPRRNSNQPQHF. The CDR3 DNA reads as TGTGCCAGCAGTCCCAGACGGAATAGCAATCAGCCCCAGCATTTT.

This chain uses TRBV5-1 with TRBJ2-7; 8 positions agree with TRBD1. Germline V lookup: CDR1 SGHRS, CDR2 YFSETQ. This CDR3 is built from 12 residues. V was pared by 4 bases and J by 6 bases, with 3 bases of the junction left unmatched. The DNA of the CDR3 is TGCGCCAGCAGCAGGACAGGGTTCGAGCAGTACTTC. Residues: CASSRTGFEQYF.

The rearrangement uses TRBV6-6 and TRBJ2-5; 9 nucleotides match TRBD1. With V trimmed by 5 bases and J by 4 bases, 5 bases remained unmatched. The CDR3 consists of 14 residues. Germline V gene sequence: CDR1 MNHNY, CDR2 SVGAGI (reference sequence). CDR3 coding DNA: TGTGCCAGCAGTAGCGGACAGGGGAGAGAGACCCAGTACTTC. The encoded protein is CASSSGQGRETQYF.

The CDR3 loop is CASSSNRAPNYGYTF. CDR3 bases: TGTGCCAGCAGCTCAAACAGGGCTCCTAACTATGGCTACACCTTC. The V and J genes are TRBV11-2 and TRBJ1-2; maybe TRBD1 (6 bases). The V gene lost 4 bases and the J gene lost 0 bases, with 12 bases spanning the gap. Per the germline V gene, CDR1 is SGHAT and CDR2 is FQNNGV. This CDR3 has 15 residues.

The V gene is TRBV5-1, the J gene TRBJ1-1; TRBD1 might be the D (6 bases). The germline V and J ends were trimmed by 0 bases and 1 base, with 7 bases remaining between them. Germline CDR1 reads SGHRS; CDR2 reads YFSETQ. This CDR3 contains 14 residues. CDR3 amino acids: CASSLVQGNTEAFF. The CDR3 region has the DNA TGCGCCAGCAGCTTGGTACAGGGGAACACTGAAGCTTTCTTT.

The CDR3 loop reads CASSYGTGDTGELFF. In DNA, the CDR3 is TGTGCCAGCAGCTACGGGACAGGGGACACCGGGGAGCTGTTTTTT. This rearrangement joins TRBV4-2 to TRBJ2-2, with 10 bases identical to TRBD1. Germline trimming cut 5 bases from V and 3 bases from J; bases unmatched to any gene: 3. Germline loops: CDR1 LGHNA, CDR2 YNFKEQ. The CDR3 runs to 15 residues.